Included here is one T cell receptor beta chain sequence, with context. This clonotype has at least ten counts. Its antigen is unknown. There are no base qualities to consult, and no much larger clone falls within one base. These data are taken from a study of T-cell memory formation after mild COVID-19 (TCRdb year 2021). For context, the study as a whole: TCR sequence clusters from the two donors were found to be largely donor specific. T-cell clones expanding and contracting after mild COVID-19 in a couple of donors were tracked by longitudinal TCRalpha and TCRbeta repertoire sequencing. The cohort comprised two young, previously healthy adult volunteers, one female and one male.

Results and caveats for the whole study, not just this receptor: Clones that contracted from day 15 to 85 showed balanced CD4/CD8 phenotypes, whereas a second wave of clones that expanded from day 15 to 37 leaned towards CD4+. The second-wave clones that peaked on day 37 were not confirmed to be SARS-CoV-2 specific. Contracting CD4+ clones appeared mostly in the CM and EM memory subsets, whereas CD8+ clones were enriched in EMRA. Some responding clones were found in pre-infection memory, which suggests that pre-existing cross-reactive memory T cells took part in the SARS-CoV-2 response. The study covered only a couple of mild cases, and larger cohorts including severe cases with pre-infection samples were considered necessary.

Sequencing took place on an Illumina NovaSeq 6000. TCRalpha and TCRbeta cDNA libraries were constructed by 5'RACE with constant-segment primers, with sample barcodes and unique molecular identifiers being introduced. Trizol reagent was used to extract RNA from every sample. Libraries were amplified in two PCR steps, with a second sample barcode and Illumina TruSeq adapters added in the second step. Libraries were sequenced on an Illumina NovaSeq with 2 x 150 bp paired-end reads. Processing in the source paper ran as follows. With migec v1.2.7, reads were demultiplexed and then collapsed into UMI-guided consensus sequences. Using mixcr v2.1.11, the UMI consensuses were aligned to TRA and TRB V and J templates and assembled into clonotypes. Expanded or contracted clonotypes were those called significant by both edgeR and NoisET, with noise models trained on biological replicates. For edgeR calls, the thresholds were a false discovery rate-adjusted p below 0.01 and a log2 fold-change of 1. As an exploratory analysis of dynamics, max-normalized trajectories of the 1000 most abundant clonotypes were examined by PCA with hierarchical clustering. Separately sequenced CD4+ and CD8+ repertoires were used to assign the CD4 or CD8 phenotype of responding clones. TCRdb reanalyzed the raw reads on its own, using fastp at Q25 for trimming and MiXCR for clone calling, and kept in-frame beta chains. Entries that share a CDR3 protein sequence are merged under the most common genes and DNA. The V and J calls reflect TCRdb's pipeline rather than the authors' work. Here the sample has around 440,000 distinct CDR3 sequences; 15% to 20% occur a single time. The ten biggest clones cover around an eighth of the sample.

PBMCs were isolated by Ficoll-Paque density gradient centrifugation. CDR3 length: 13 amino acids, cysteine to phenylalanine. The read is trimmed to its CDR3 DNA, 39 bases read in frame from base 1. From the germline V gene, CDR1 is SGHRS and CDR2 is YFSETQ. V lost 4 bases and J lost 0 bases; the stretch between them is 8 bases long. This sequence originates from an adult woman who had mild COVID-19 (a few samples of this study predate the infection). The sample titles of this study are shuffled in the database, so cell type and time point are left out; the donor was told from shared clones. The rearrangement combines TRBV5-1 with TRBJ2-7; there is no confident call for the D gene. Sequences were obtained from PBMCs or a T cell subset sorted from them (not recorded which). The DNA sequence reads TGCGCCAGCAGCCCACGGACCTCCTACGAGCAGTACTTC. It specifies CASSPRTSYEQYF.